This entry features one T cell receptor beta chain sequence. Its antigen remains unknown. The CDR3 is 14 amino acids. Unmatched junction bases numbered 8, after V lost 7 bases and J lost 6 bases. CDR1 is SGHTA and CDR2 is FQGNSA in the germline V gene. The source of the sample is a study of T-cell memory formation after mild COVID-19. TCRdb fed the 5' RACE reads into MiXCR, producing one record per CDR3 protein. The data show hundreds of thousands of distinct CDR3 sequences, about a fifth seen once. Study results and limitations: Shrinking CD4+ clones resided mostly in CM and EM, and CD8+ ones in EMRA.

V and J are TRBV7-2 and TRBJ2-1, with TRBD1 matching over 8 bases. This TCR came from an adult woman who had mild COVID-19 (a few samples of this study predate the infection). Cell type and time point are not known. The sample comprised PBMCs or a T cell subset sorted from them (not recorded which). The CDR3 nucleotides are TGTGCCAGCACCCGGACAGGGTCGTCCAATGAGCAGTTCTTC. Translation gives CASTRTGSSNEQFF.